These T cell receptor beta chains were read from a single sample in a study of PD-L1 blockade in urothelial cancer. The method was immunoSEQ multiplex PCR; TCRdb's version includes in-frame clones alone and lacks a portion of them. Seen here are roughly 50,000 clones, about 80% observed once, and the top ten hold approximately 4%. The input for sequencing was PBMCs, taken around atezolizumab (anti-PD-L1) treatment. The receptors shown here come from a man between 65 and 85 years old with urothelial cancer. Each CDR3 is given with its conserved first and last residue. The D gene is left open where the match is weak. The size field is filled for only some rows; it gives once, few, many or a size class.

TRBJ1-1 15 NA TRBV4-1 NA TGCGCCAGCAGCCACCCGGGACACATGAACACTGAAGCTTTCTTT CASSHPGHMNTEAFF
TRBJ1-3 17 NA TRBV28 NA TGTGCCAGCAGTTCCTCCCGGGATACAGGGAACCGAAACACCATATATTTT CASSSSRDTGNRNTIYF
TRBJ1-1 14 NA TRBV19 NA TGTGCCAGTAGCAATACAGGGCTGAACACTGAAGCTTTCTTT CASSNTGLNTEAFF
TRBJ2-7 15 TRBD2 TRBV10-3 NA TGTGCCACCGAGGAGGGGAGGGGCACTTCCTACGAGCAGTACTTC CATEEGRGTSYEQYF
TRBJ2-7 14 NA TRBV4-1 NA TGCGCCAGCAGCCAAGGTGGGGCCTCTAGAGAGCAGTACTTC CASSQGGASREQYF
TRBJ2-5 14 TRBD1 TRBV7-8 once TGTGCCAGCAGCTTAGGGACAGGGTTCGAGACCCAGTACTTC CASSLGTGFETQYF
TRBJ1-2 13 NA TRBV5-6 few TGTGCCAGCAGGTCGGACTCTAACTATGGCTACACCTTC CASRSDSNYGYTF
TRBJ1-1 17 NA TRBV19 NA TGTGCCAGTAGTATAGATGGGGGGGCGCTGGGGAACACTGAAGCTTTCTTT CASSIDGGALGNTEAFF
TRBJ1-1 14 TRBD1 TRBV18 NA TGTGCCAGCTCACTGGGACAGAGGGGCACTGAAGCTTTCTTT CASSLGQRGTEAFF
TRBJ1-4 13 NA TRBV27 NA TGTGCCAGCAGTCCTCACCTCGGGGAAAAACTGTTTTTT CASSPHLGEKLFF
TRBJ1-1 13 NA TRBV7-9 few TGTGCCAGCAGCACTCATATGAACACTGAAGCTTTCTTT CASSTHMNTEAFF
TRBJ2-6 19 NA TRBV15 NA TGTGCCACCAGCTCCTCGGTCCGGACTCCACTCACTGGGGCCAACGTCCTGACTTTC CATSSSVRTPLTGANVLTF
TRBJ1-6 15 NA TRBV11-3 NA TGTGCCAGCAGCTTAGAACGGTTCAATAATTCACCCCTCCACTTT CASSLERFNNSPLHF
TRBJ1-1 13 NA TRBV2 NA TGTGCCAGCAGCATGGGACTTAACACTGAAGCTTTCTTT CASSMGLNTEAFF
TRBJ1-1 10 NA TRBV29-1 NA TGCAGCGGCGGGAGTGATCGGTCTTTCTTT CSGGSDRSFF
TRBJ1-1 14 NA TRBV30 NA TGTGCCTGGACCCCGGGTCGAAAGAACACTGAAGCTTTCTTT CAWTPGRKNTEAFF
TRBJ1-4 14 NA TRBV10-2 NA TGCGCCAGCGGGGAGTTGGGGGCTGGTGAAAAACTGTTTTTT CASGELGAGEKLFF
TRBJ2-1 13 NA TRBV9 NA TGTGCCAGCAGCCAGGGGATGTACAATGAGCAGTTCTTC CASSQGMYNEQFF
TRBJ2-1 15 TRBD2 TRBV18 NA TGTGCCAGCTCACCAATAGCGGGAGCTTACAATGAGCAGTTCTTC CASSPIAGAYNEQFF
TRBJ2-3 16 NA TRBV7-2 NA TGTGCCAGCAGCTCTCAGTCACGAGGAGGCACAGATACGCAGTATTTT CASSSQSRGGTDTQYF
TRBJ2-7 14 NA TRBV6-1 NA TGTGCCAGCAGTGTACAACGACTGACCTACGAGCAGTACTTC CASSVQRLTYEQYF
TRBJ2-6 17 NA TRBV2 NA TGTGCCAGCACCCTGGGGGGGCTCCCCCCTGGGGCCAACGTCCTGACTTTC CASTLGGLPPGANVLTF
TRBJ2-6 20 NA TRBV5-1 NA TGCGCCAGCAGCTTGGAGTTCTGGACTGGCTCCCTCTCTGGGGCCAACGTCCTGACTTTC CASSLEFWTGSLSGANVLTF
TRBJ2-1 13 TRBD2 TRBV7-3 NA TGTGCCAGCAGCTCGGGACTAGCAGCAGAGCAGTTCTTC CASSSGLAAEQFF
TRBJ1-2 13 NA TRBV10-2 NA TGCGCCAGCAATGACGGGTCTCGAAATGGCTACACCTTC CASNDGSRNGYTF
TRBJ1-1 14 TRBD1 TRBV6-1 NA TGTGCCAGCAGTGGGGACAGCCTAGGGGCTGAAGCTTTCTTT CASSGDSLGAEAFF
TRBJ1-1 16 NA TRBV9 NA TGTGCCAGCAGCGTAGGGGCAGGCAGGAGGGACACTGAAGCTTTCTTT CASSVGAGRRDTEAFF
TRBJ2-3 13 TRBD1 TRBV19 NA TGTGCCAGTGCGGGACAGGTCTCAGATACGCAGTATTTT CASAGQVSDTQYF
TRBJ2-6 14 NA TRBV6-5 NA TGTGCCAGCAATTCAAGGGGTAGAGGATTACCTCTGACTTTC CASNSRGRGLPLTF
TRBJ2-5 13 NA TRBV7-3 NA TGTGCCAGCAGCCCCCAGGGTGGAGAGACCCAGTACTTC CASSPQGGETQYF
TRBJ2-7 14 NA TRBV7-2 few TGTGCCAGCAGCTTAGAACAGGGTCCCTACGAGCAGTACTTC CASSLEQGPYEQYF
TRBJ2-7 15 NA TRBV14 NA TGTGCCAGCAGCCAAGTAAGGAGGGGATTCTACGAGCAGTACTTC CASSQVRRGFYEQYF
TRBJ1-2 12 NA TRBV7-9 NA TGTGCCAGCAGCGAACAAACGTATGGCTACACCTTC CASSEQTYGYTF
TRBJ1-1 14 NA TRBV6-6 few TGTGCCAGCACTCCAGGGAGAGGGGAGGTTCGGGCTTTCTTT CASTPGRGEVRAFF
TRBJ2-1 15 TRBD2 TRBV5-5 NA TGTGCCAGCAGTACTTCTAGCGGGGGCGGGCATGAGCAGTTCTTC CASSTSSGGGHEQFF
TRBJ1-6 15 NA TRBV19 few TGTGCCAGTAGCCTCAGGGGAATGGAGAATTCACCCCTCCACTTT CASSLRGMENSPLHF
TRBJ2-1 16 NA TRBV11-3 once TGTGCCAGCAGCCCGGGGGGCGGAGGGAACTACAATGAGCAGTTCTTC CASSPGGGGNYNEQFF
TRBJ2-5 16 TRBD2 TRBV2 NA TGTGCCAGCAGTGAACTAGCGGGAGGCCGACAAGAGACCCAGTACTTC CASSELAGGRQETQYF
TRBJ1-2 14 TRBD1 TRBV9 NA TGTGCCAGCAGCATTCAGGGGGCTGGCTATGGCTACACCTTC CASSIQGAGYGYTF
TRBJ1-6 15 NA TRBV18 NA TGTGCCAGCTCACCACGCGGACAGAATCATTCACCCCTCCACTTT CASSPRGQNHSPLHF
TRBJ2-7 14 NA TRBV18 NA TGTGCCAGCTCACCACCGGGCAGCTCCTACGAGCAGTACTTC CASSPPGSSYEQYF
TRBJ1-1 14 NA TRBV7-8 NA TGTGCCAGCAGCTTAGGGGCAGGGAACACTGAAGCTTTCTTT CASSLGAGNTEAFF